The rows below give T cell receptor beta chains drawn from one sample of a study of shared clonotypes between healthy human individuals. Here immunoSEQ multiplex PCR was the method, and the copy in TCRdb shows in-frame clones only, minus some. The sample shows roughly 1 million clones, 70% to 80% of them seen only once. The specimen sequenced was memory CD4+ T cells sorted from blood. The receptors stem from a man aged 18 to 35 in good health. Each CDR3 is given with its conserved first and last residue. D genes are given only for firm matches. Not every row has a clone size; where given, it reads once, few, many or a size class.

j_call d_call clone_size v_call cdr3_nt cdr3_aa
TRBJ2-1 TRBD2 NA TRBV19 TGTGCCAGTAGTACCGGGACTAGCGGGACGAATGAGCAGTTCTTC CASSTGTSGTNEQFF
TRBJ2-6 NA NA TRBV5-1 TGCGCCAGCAGCTTGGACGGGGGAAGAGGGGCCAACGTCCTGACTTTC CASSLDGGRGANVLTF
TRBJ2-3 TRBD2 NA TRBV5-1 TGCGCCAGCTCCCCCGGGGAGCGGGGACTTAGGGGAGATACGCAGTATTTT CASSPGERGLRGDTQYF
TRBJ2-3 NA few TRBV5-5 TGTGCCAGCAGCTTGGTGCCGCAAATCATGGATACGCAGTATTTT CASSLVPQIMDTQYF
TRBJ1-2 NA NA TRBV30 TGTGCCTGCGGACAGAACTATGGCTACACCTTC CACGQNYGYTF
TRBJ2-2 NA NA TRBV12-2 TGTGCAAGTCGCCCTGGATTCTTAACGAACACCGGGGAGCTGTTTTTT CASRPGFLTNTGELFF
TRBJ2-1 NA few TRBV18 TGTGCCAGCTCACCGGCAGGGAAGCAGTTCTTC CASSPAGKQFF
TRBJ1-5 NA NA TRBV6-5 TGTGCCAGCAGTTTCTCTAGCAATCAGCCCCAGCATTTT CASSFSSNQPQHF
TRBJ1-6 NA few TRBV7-8 TGTGCCAGCAGCCCCGGGACAAATTCACCCCTCCACTTT CASSPGTNSPLHF
TRBJ2-1 TRBD2 NA TRBV2 TGTGCCAGCGCATTTCCGGGACTAGCTAACAATGAGCAGTTCTTC CASAFPGLANNEQFF
TRBJ2-1 NA once TRBV25-1 TGTGCCAGCAGTGAATGGAGGGACCAGAACAATGAGCAGTTCTTC CASSEWRDQNNEQFF
TRBJ2-5 NA NA TRBV2 TGTGCCAGCAGGGACCTCACCTTGACCCAGTACTTC CASRDLTLTQYF
TRBJ1-5 NA NA TRBV10-2 TGCGCCAGCAGTGAGTCCTCAGGCGACTATAGCAATCAGCCCCAGCATTTT CASSESSGDYSNQPQHF
TRBJ2-7 NA NA TRBV30 TGTGCCTGGAGTGCTAAGACACGCTCATGGGAGCAGTACTTC CAWSAKTRSWEQYF
TRBJ1-6 TRBD1 once TRBV15 TGTGCCACCAGCAGAGATAAGGGGGCTAGCTATTCACCCCTCCACTTT CATSRDKGASYSPLHF
TRBJ1-5 TRBD1 NA TRBV4-2 TGTGCCAGCAGCCAAGAGGGGACAGGGGGATATCAGCCCCAGCATTTT CASSQEGTGGYQPQHF
TRBJ2-1 TRBD2 NA TRBV5-4 TGTGCCAGCAGCTCGGGGACTAGCGTCTACAATGAGCAGTTCTTC CASSSGTSVYNEQFF
TRBJ1-6 NA NA TRBV7-2 TGTGCCAGCAGCCCCGACAGTATCTATAATTCACCCCTCCACTTT CASSPDSIYNSPLHF
TRBJ1-2 TRBD1 NA TRBV29-1 TGCAGCGCCGACGCGACAGGGGCTAACTATGGCTACACCTTC CSADATGANYGYTF
TRBJ1-3 NA NA TRBV19 TGTGCCAGTAGTAGATGGCAGGGGTCCGGAAACACCATATATTTT CASSRWQGSGNTIYF
TRBJ1-1 NA NA TRBV7-2 TGTGCCAGCAGCTTAGAGGCAGGCTACACTGAAGCTTTCTTT CASSLEAGYTEAFF
TRBJ1-4 NA NA TRBV16 TGTGCCAGCAGCCAATCCGGGATGGGGCTGTTTTTT CASSQSGMGLFF
TRBJ1-1 NA NA TRBV7-9 TGTGCCAGCAGCTTAGCGGGGGGCGGCACTGAAGCTTTCTTT CASSLAGGGTEAFF
TRBJ2-5 TRBD2 NA TRBV10-3 TGTGCCATCCGGACTAGCGGACAAGAGACCCAGTACTTC CAIRTSGQETQYF
TRBJ2-3 NA once TRBV4-1 TGCGCCAGCAGCCAAGATCCCAGCACAGATACGCAGTATTTT CASSQDPSTDTQYF
TRBJ1-2 NA NA TRBV2 TGTGCCAGCAGTGAAGTCTTGGTCGGCTACACCTTC CASSEVLVGYTF
TRBJ2-7 NA NA TRBV7-9 TGTGCCAGCAGCTTAGGTCGCCTTGGGTACGAGCAGTACTTC CASSLGRLGYEQYF
TRBJ1-2 NA once TRBV19 TGTGCCAGTAACCGGGTTGACTATGGCTACACCTTC CASNRVDYGYTF
TRBJ2-5 TRBD2 NA TRBV28 TGTGCCAGCAGCCTTGGCAGCGGGGGGTTCGTGGAGACCCAGTACTTC CASSLGSGGFVETQYF
TRBJ2-1 NA NA TRBV11-3 TGTGCCAGCGGGCGAGGCAATGAGCAGTTCTTC CASGRGNEQFF
TRBJ1-5 TRBD1 NA TRBV6-5 TGTGCCAGCAGGACAGGGGATCAGCCCCAGCATTTT CASRTGDQPQHF
TRBJ1-2 NA NA TRBV15 TGTGCCACCAGCCCTAACTCCGACAGGCGATATGGCTACACCTTC CATSPNSDRRYGYTF
TRBJ2-7 NA NA TRBV6-1 TGTGCCAGCAGGGCCCGGACAGTGAACGAGCAGTACTTC CASRARTVNEQYF
TRBJ2-5 NA NA TRBV23-1 TGCGCCAGCAGTCAATCACCCGCAGCAAGGAAGCAGGGAAAACGGACCCAGTACTTC CASSQSPAARKQGKRTQYF
TRBJ2-7 TRBD1 NA TRBV7-9 TGTGCCAGCAGCTTGGGGACAGGGGTATACGAGCAGTACTTC CASSLGTGVYEQYF
TRBJ2-2 TRBD2 few TRBV5-1 TGCGCCAGCAGCCAAACTAGCGGGGCCTACACCGGGGAGCTGTTTTTT CASSQTSGAYTGELFF
TRBJ2-3 NA few TRBV7-9 TGTGCCAGCAGCTTAGCGGTGGGGACTAGCACAGATACGCAGTATTTT CASSLAVGTSTDTQYF
TRBJ2-1 TRBD2 NA TRBV18 TGTGCCAGCCTGAGCGGGAGGGAAGGGAATGAGCAGTTCTTC CASLSGREGNEQFF
TRBJ2-3 TRBD2 NA TRBV4-3 TGCGCCAGCAGCCGAGCCGGGACTAGCGGGAGAAATACGCAGTATTTT CASSRAGTSGRNTQYF
TRBJ2-1 TRBD1 NA TRBV25-1 TGTGCCAGCAGTGGGACAGGGGGAGCCCCCTACAATGAGCAGTTCTTC CASSGTGGAPYNEQFF
TRBJ2-5 TRBD2 few TRBV5-5 TGTGCCAGCAGGTCCCTAGCGGGAGGGTCAGGAGAGACCCAGTACTTC CASRSLAGGSGETQYF
TRBJ2-1 NA NA TRBV5-4 TGTGCCAGCAGCTCCGGATATGAGCAGTTCTTC CASSSGYEQFF
TRBJ2-3 TRBD2 NA TRBV14 TGTGCCAGCAGCCAAGGGGTCATAGCGGGGGCGATCACAGATACGCAGTATTTT CASSQGVIAGAITDTQYF
TRBJ2-5 NA few TRBV7-2 TGTGCCAGCAGCTTAGTCAGACAAGAGACCCAGTACTTC CASSLVRQETQYF
TRBJ2-3 NA NA TRBV27 TGTGCCAGCAGTTTCGGCGGGACAGATACGCAGTATTTT CASSFGGTDTQYF
TRBJ2-7 NA NA TRBV5-1 TGCGCCAGCAGCTCGACAGGTATATCCTACGAGCAGTACTTC CASSSTGISYEQYF
TRBJ1-5 TRBD1 once TRBV5-1 TGCGCCAGCAGCTTGGCGGGACAGCAAAATCAGCCCCAGCATTTT CASSLAGQQNQPQHF
TRBJ1-1 NA NA TRBV19 TGTGCCAGTAGTCCTACGGGTAGGAACACTGAAGCTTTCTTT CASSPTGRNTEAFF
TRBJ1-5 TRBD1 few TRBV2 TGTGCCAGCAGAGCCGGGACAGGCGGAAATCAGCCCCAGCATTTT CASRAGTGGNQPQHF
TRBJ1-5 TRBD1 NA TRBV2 TGTGCCAGCACCGGACAGGGCATGCAGCCCCAGCATTTT CASTGQGMQPQHF
TRBJ1-2 NA few TRBV28 TGTGCCAGCAGCCTAAGGTATGGCTACACCTTC CASSLRYGYTF
TRBJ2-1 TRBD1 NA TRBV6-1 TGTGCCAGCAGCCACAGGGGTGAAGACAATGAGCAGTTCTTC CASSHRGEDNEQFF
TRBJ1-2 NA NA TRBV6-1 TGTGCCAGCAGTGAGGCGACATCATCGCGGGGCTATGGCTACACCTTC CASSEATSSRGYGYTF